This TCR beta chain came from a study of TIL therapy for anti-PD-1-resistant metastatic lung cancer. The libraries were made with immunoSEQ v3. The protocol was immunoSEQ multiplex PCR, while the TCRdb copy is restricted to in-frame clones and leaves out a portion. Counted here are some 60,000 clones, about 70% occurring once; the ten biggest clones make up about 1.8%. Sample time point: pre-treatment sample, taken before nivolumab and TIL therapy. Patients were adults with stage 4 NSCLC. CDR3 size: 16 residues. V lost 0 bases and J lost 0, with 12 bases in between. The germline gives CDR1 MNHEY, CDR2 SVGAGI.

The TCR sequence derives from a person aged 25-85 years with non-small cell lung cancer. This chain uses TRBV6-5 with TRBJ2-7, with D uncertain. This specimen consisted of blood, obtained at baseline. CDR3 nucleotides: TGTGCCAGCAGTTACTCGTTCGACATGAGCTCCTACGAGCAGTACTTC. Amino acids: CASSYSFDMSSYEQYF.